One and the same sample provided the 5 T cell receptor beta chains below, sequenced in a study of T cells in Graves' hyperthyroidism and ophthalmopathy (dated by TCRdb to 2018 to 2020). Libraries were built with multiplex PCR. The data were produced on an Illumina HiSeq 2000. The TCR beta CDR3 regions were amplified from RNA transcripts. The first round of RT-PCR for the TCR CDR3 was performed with the HTBI primer set and the Qiagen OneStep RT-PCR kit. TCRdb applied fastp at Q25 and MiXCR to the public reads, then kept only in-frame beta chains. Entries are consolidated by CDR3 protein sequence, retaining the most common genes and DNA. The sample records hundreds of thousands of distinct CDR3 sequences, around 14% of which are singletons. Of the sample, 5.8% is held by the ten largest clones. The specimen sequenced was blood. All receptors derive from a young woman with Graves' hyperthyroidism that later progressed to Graves' ophthalmopathy.

There are a few counts of this clonotype. Written as DNA, the CDR3 is TGTGCCTGGAGTGGGGCTGGGGGAGTCTACACCTTC. Its protein product is CAWSGAGGVYTF. The V call is TRBV30, the J call TRBJ1-2; possible D gene TRBD1, 5 bases. V was trimmed by 1 base and J by 10 bases, leaving 13 bases between them. The CDR3 extends over 12 amino acids. CDR1 and CDR2 (germline): GTSNPN, SVGIG (reference sequence).

The rearrangement uses TRBV4-1 and TRBJ1-6, with 7 bases that match TRBD1. The CDR3 sequence is 16 residues long. V trimming: 4 bases; J trimming: 13 bases; junction bases outside the gene matches: 16. The germline CDR1 and CDR2 sequences are MGHRA and YSYEKL. Here the CDR3 reads CASSPREGALDFPLHF. DNA of the CDR3: TGCGCCAGCAGCCCTAGGGAGGGGGCCTTGGATTTTCCCCTCCACTTT.

This clonotype was detected many times. The genes are TRBV12-3 or TRBV12-4 and TRBJ1-2, with TRBD1 as a possible D gene (6 bases). This CDR3 comprises 14 residues. V was clipped by 5 bases and J by 3 bases, with 13 bases between them. In DNA form, the CDR3 reads TGTGCCAGCAGTACAGGGTTTGTTCACTATGGCTACACCTTC. Translation gives CASSTGFVHYGYTF.

This clonotype has ten or more counts. CDR3 sequence (DNA): TGTGCCAGCAGTTTATCAGGGGCTGACCTCTATGGCTACACCTTC. Residues: CASSLSGADLYGYTF. The gene calls are TRBV12-3 or TRBV12-4 and TRBJ1-2, with D tentatively TRBD1 (6 bases). Trimming took off 2 bases at V and 4 bases at J, with 14 bases between the two ends. The CDR3 sequence is 15 residues long.

In regard to this clonotype: One junction end disagrees with the germline gene, perhaps due to a read error. The chain couples TRBV7-3 to TRBJ2-1, with D unclear. From germline, CDR1 is SGHTA and CDR2 FQGTGA. The CDR3 length is 14 residues. In nucleotides, the CDR3 is TGTGCCAGCAGCTTAGCCCAGGTCGAGAATGAGCGGTTCTTC. Translated: CASSLAQVENERFF.